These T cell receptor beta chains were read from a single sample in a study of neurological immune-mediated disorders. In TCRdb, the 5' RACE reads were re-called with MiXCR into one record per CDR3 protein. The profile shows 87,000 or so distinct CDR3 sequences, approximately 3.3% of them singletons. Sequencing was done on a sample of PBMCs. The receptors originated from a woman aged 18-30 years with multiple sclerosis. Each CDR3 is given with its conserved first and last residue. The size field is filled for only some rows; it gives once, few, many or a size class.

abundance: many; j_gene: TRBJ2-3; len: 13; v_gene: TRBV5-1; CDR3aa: CASSTPSTDTQYF
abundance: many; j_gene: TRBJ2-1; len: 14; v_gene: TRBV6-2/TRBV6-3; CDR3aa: CASREAGGYNEQFF
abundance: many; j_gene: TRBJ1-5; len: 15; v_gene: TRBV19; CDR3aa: CASSFGKLSNQPQHF
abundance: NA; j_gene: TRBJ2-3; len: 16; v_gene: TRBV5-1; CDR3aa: CASSLLVRGRTDTQYF
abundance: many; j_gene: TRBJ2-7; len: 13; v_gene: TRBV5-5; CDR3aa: CASSLEPPGRGYF
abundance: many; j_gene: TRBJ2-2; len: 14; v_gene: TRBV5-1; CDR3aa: CASSLPRETGELFF
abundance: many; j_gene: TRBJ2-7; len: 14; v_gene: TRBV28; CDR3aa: CASSPTTGWGEQYF
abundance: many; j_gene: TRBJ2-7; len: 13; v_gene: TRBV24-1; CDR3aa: CATGAGDTHEQYF
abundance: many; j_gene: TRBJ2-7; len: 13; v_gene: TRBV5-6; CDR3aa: CASSLTGIREQYF
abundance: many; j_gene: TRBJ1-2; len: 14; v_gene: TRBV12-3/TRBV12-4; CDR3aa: CASSRSTEPYGYTF
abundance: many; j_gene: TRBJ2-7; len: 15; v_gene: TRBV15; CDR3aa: CATSRDSRRPYEQYF
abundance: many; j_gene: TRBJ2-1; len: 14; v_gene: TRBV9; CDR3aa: CASSVTSGDNEQFF
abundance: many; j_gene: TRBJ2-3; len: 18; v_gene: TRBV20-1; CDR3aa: CSADKWTSGTYNTDTQYF
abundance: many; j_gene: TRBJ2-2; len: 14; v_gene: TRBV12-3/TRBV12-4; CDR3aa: CASRALGWTGELFF
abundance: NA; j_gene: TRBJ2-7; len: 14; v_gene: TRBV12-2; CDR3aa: CASRKPGSKDEQYF
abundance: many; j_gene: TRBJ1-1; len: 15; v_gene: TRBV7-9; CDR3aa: CASSLADRANTEAFF
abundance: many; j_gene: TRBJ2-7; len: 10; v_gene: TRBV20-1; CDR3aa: CTVAGSEQYF
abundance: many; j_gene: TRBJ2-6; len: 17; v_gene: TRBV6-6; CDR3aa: CASILMAGVSGANVLTF
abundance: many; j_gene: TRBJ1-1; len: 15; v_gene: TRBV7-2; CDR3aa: CASSRRTGRNTEAFF
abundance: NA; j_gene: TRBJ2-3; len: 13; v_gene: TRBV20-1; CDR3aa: CSARTSGADTQYF